These 17 T cell receptor beta chains came from one sample sequenced in a study of patients and donors after allogeneic stem cell transplantation. TCRdb reprocessed the RT-PCR reads via MiXCR and lists one record per CDR3 protein. The sample contains about 960,000 distinct CDR3 sequences, more than 15% of which appear only once. Sequencing was done on a sample of blood, either unsorted or a sorted T cell fraction (not recorded which). The receptors come from a human donor who was either an allogeneic HSCT recipient or a stem cell or donor lymphocyte infusion donor (not recorded which). It is not recorded whose cells these are; they may come from a transplant donor.

This clonotype has a handful of counts. The rearrangement links TRBV4-1 to TRBJ1-5, with D unresolved. Germline V gives CDR1 MGHRA, CDR2 YSYEKL. V lost 0 bases and J lost 12, with 9 bases in between. The CDR3 covers 12 residues. The CDR3 sequence is CASSQDGYDQHF. CDR3 in DNA: TGCGCCAGCAGCCAAGACGGTTACGACCAGCATTTT.

This chain connects TRBV12-3 or TRBV12-4 to TRBJ2-3; 7 bases line up with TRBD2. There are 15 residues in the CDR3. The V segment lost 3 bases and the J segment 4 bases; nucleotides outside the gene matches: 7. The CDR3 protein is CASSLWVAGADTQYF. The CDR3 DNA reads as TGTGCCAGCAGTTTGTGGGTAGCGGGCGCAGATACGCAGTATTTT.

The rearrangement links TRBV20-1 to TRBJ2-1; 9 bases map to TRBD1. Germline values: CDR1 DFQATT, CDR2 SNEGSKA (reference sequence). CDR3 length equals 11 residues. Unmatched junction bases numbered 4, after V lost 6 bases and J lost 10 bases. The CDR3 nucleotides read TGCAGTGCCCGAGGGACAGGGGAGCAGTTCTTC. Translating gives CSARGTGEQFF.

The rearrangement links TRBV6-2 or TRBV6-3 to TRBJ2-3; 13 nucleotides match TRBD2. CDR1 is MNHEY and CDR2 is SVGEGT in the germline V gene. This CDR3 contains 15 residues. V shed 10 bases and J 1 base; nucleotides not matched to a gene: 5. For the CDR3, the DNA is TGTGCCATCCGCGGACTAGCGGGGGGCACAGATACGCAGTATTTT. Translation: CAIRGLAGGTDTQYF.

This clonotype was picked up a small number of times. The chain has TRBV5-1 and TRBJ1-1; D is ambiguous. The CDR3 spans 15 residues. Germline V gene sequence: CDR1 SGHRS, CDR2 YFSETQ. The V gene lost 0 bases and the J gene lost 0 bases, with 9 bases spanning the gap. Here the CDR3 DNA reads TGCGCCAGCAGCTTGGCGGCCAGCTTGAACACTGAAGCTTTCTTT. It codes for CASSLAASLNTEAFF.

This clonotype was seen a few times. The V gene is TRBV29-1, the J gene TRBJ2-2; D may be TRBD2 (6 bases). Germline-derived CDR1 and CDR2 are SQVTM and ANQGSEA. The length of the CDR3 is 16 residues. V dropped 7 bases and J dropped 0 bases, with 18 bases sitting between them. The CDR3 reads CSASEGGPANTGELFF. The CDR3 coding sequence is TGCAGCGCCTCAGAGGGAGGACCGGCGAACACCGGGGAGCTGTTTTTT.

This clonotype showed up just a few times. V gene TRBV12-3 or TRBV12-4 combines with J gene TRBJ1-3; 7 bases are shared with TRBD1. This CDR3 contains 15 residues. The V and J ends lost 10 bases and 0 bases, in that order; junction bases with no gene match: 9. Written as DNA, the CDR3 is TGTGCCACCCGGCAGGGGGATAACTCTGGAAACACCATATATTTT. Amino acid sequence: CATRQGDNSGNTIYF.

In regard to this clonotype: The junction does not match germline at one end; this may be a read error. This chain links TRBV7-9 with TRBJ2-7, with 10 bases lining up with TRBD1. The germline CDR1 and CDR2 sequences are SEHNR and FQNEAQ (reference sequence). CDR3 length: 13 amino acids. In DNA form, the CDR3 reads TGTGCCGGCAGCTCCGTAGGACAGGGGGTAGATGGCTTC. This translates into CAGSSVGQGVDGF.

The chain uses TRBV6-6 and TRBJ2-3; D possibly corresponds to TRBD2 (6 bases). This CDR3 comprises 12 residues. V was pared by 6 bases and J by 6 bases, with 10 bases between. CDR1 and CDR2 (germline): MNHNY, SVGAGI (reference sequence). CDR3 sequence reads: CASRLRGDTQYF. As DNA, the CDR3 is TGTGCCAGCAGGCTACGGGGGGATACGCAGTATTTT.

Worth noting for this clonotype: The junction departs from the called germline gene at one end, perhaps through a read error. CDR3 nucleotides: TGTGCCAGCAGCTCGTACAATGGGCAGTTCTTC. This codes for CASSSYNGQFF. The V and J genes are TRBV7-9 and TRBJ2-1; D is undetermined. Germline V lookup: CDR1 SEHNR, CDR2 FQNEAQ (reference sequence). The CDR3 totals 11 residues.

The chain combines TRBV6-1 with TRBJ1-1; 7 positions match TRBD1. J gave up 3 bases and V 2 bases, and 3 bases lay outside the gene matches. Germline lookup yields CDR1 MNHNS and CDR2 SASEGT. The CDR3 covers 14 residues. The CDR3 bases are TGTGCCAGCAGTGAACGGGACAGACACACTGAAGCTTTCTTT. It translates to CASSERDRHTEAFF.

This clonotype was seen a few times. This chain connects TRBV25-1 to TRBJ2-2, with 8 bases identical to TRBD2. V was pared by 1 base and J by 9 bases, with 7 bases of the junction left unmatched. CDR1 is MGHDK, CDR2 SYGVNS, per germline. The CDR3 runs 15 residues. For the CDR3, the DNA is TGTGCCAGCAGTGAATCGGTACTAGCGGTGAGGGAGCTGTTTTTT. Translating it yields CASSESVLAVRELFF.

This chain joins TRBV7-9 and TRBJ1-1, with D possibly TRBD1 on 6 matching bases. Trimming took off 1 base at V and 5 bases at J, with 11 bases between the two ends. The germline gives CDR1 SEHNR, CDR2 FQNEAQ (reference sequence). CDR3 size: 14 residues. In DNA, the CDR3 is TGTGCCAGCAGCTTAGATGGGGGGCGAACTGAAGCTTTCTTT. Protein: CASSLDGGRTEAFF.

The chain joins TRBV7-6 to TRBJ2-7; possibly TRBD1 or TRBD2 for D (5 bases each). Per the germline V gene, CDR1 is SGHVS and CDR2 is FNYEAQ. The CDR3 consists of 15 residues. V gave up 5 bases and J gave up 0 bases, with 14 bases separating them. CDR3: CASSRLPGPSYEQYF. In DNA, the CDR3 is TGTGCCAGCAGCCGACTCCCGGGACCCTCCTACGAGCAGTACTTC.

This clonotype was observed many times. The gene calls are TRBV20-1 and TRBJ1-5, with 8 bases lining up with TRBD1. Germline values: CDR1 DFQATT, CDR2 SNEGSKA (reference sequence). J was trimmed by 3 bases and V by 4 bases; bases with no gene match: 2. This CDR3 is 13 amino acids long. Here the CDR3 reads CSATDRDNQPQHF. The CDR3 DNA reads TGCAGTGCTACGGACAGGGACAATCAGCCCCAGCATTTT.

The chain is built from TRBV15 and TRBJ2-7; 7 bases align to TRBD1. This CDR3 spans 15 amino acids. Germline CDR1 reads LNHNV; CDR2 reads YYDKDF (reference sequence). Trimming took 5 bases from V and 1 from J; bases not matched to a gene: 8. The CDR3 here is CATSPDRRTSYEQYF. The DNA of the CDR3 is TGTGCCACCAGCCCGGACAGGCGGACGTCCTACGAGCAGTACTTC. Based on the CDR3 plus reference TRBV15 and TRBJ2-7, the full variable domain is DAMVIQNPRYQVTQFGKPVTLSCSQTLNHNVMYWYQQKSSQAPKLLFHYYDKDFNNEADTPDNFQSRRPNTSFCFLDIRSPGLGDTAMYLCATSPDRRTSYEQYFGPGTRLTVT.

This chain links TRBV20-1 with TRBJ1-6; D is ambiguous. V was shortened by 0 bases and J by 4 bases, with 13 bases between the two germline ends. This CDR3 comprises 16 residues. The germline V gene encodes CDR1 DFQATT and CDR2 SNEGSKA (reference sequence). Here the CDR3 DNA reads TGCAGTGCTAGAGATGCTACCGGAAAATATAATTCACCCCTCCACTTT. Translating it yields CSARDATGKYNSPLHF.